This TCR beta chain stems from a study of CD8 T cells in Susac syndrome. Worth noting for this clonotype: A read error may produce the germline difference seen at one junction end.

From blood CD8+ and CD4+ T cells, the TCR beta chain was sequenced. Matched for age and sex, the controls were healthy donors. The TEMRA cells underwent FACS enrichment, while the CD8+ and CD4+ T cells underwent negative isolation. The CDR3 has 16 amino acids. Germline-derived CDR1 and CDR2 are LGHNA and YNFKEQ. An input of about 0.5 to 1 ug of RNA was subjected to reverse transcription using random hexamers. TCR beta CDR3 was amplified by immunoSEQ covering 54 Vbeta and 13 Jbeta. TCRdb reanalysed the immunoSEQ multiplex PCR reads using MiXCR and keeps one entry per CDR3 protein. The sample shows approximately 65,000 distinct CDR3 sequences, 90% to 95% of them seen only once.

This chain uses TRBV4-2 with TRBJ2-6, with D perhaps given as TRBD1 or TRBD2 (5 bases each). Sequencing used CD8+ T cells from PBMCs. The receptor was isolated from a human donor in good health. The CDR3 DNA reads as TGTGCCAGCAGCCCCGGGGCCTCGGAAGGGGCCAACGTCCTGGCTTTC. Encoded protein: CASSPGASEGANVLAF.